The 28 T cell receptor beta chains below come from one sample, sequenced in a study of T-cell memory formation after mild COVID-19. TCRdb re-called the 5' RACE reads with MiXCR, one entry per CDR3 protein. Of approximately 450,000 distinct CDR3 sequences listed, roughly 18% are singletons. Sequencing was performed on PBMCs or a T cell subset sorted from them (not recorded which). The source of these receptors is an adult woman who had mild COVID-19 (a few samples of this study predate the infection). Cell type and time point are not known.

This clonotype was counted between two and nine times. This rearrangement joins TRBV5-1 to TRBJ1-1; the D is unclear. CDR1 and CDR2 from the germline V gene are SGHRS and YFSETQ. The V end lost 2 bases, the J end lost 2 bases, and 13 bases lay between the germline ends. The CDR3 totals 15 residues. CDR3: CASSFEGGFNTEAFF. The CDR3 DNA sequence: TGCGCCAGCAGCTTTGAGGGAGGGTTTAACACTGAAGCTTTCTTT.

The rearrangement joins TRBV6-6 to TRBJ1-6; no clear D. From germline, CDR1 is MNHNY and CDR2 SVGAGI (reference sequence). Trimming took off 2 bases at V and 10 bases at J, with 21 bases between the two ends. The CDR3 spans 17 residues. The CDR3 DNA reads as TGTGCCAGCAGTTACGCCGCTACGGTTAGGGAGGAATCACCCCTCCACTTT. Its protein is CASSYAATVREESPLHF.

CDR3 sequence reads: CASSPRDRSSYEQYF. CDR3 bases: TGTGCCAGCAGCCCCCGGGACAGGAGCTCCTACGAGCAGTACTTC. The V gene is TRBV3-1, the J gene TRBJ2-7; 8 bases align to TRBD1. The J segment lost 0 bases and the V segment lost 4 bases, leaving 5 bases of the junction unmatched. The germline V gene has CDR1 LGHDT and CDR2 YNNKEL (reference sequence). The CDR3 has 15 residues.

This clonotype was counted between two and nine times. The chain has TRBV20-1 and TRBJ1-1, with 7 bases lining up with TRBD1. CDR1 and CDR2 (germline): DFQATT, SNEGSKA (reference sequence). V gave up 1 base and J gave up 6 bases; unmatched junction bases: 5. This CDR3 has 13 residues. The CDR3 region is CSARAGQLAEAFF. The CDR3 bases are TGCAGTGCTAGAGCGGGACAGTTGGCTGAAGCTTTCTTT.

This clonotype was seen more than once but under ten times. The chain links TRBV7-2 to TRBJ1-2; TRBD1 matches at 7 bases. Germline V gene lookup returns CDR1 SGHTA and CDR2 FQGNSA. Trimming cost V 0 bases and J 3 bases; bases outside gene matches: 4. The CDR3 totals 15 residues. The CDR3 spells CASSLASRGDYGYTF. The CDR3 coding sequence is TGTGCCAGCAGCTTAGCTTCCAGGGGGGACTATGGCTACACCTTC.

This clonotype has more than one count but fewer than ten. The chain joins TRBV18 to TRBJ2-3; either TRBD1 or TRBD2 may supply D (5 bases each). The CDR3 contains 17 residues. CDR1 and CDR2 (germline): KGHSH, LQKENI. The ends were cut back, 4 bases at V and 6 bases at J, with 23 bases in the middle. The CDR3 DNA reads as TGTGCCAGCTCACGATACCGGGACGGTGGCACGTATGATACGCAGTATTTT. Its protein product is CASSRYRDGGTYDTQYF.

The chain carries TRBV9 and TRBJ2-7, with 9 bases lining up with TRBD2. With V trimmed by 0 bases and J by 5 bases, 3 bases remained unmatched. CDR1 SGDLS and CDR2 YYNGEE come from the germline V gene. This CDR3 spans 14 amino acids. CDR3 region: CASSVGGGAHEQYF. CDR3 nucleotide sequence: TGTGCCAGCAGCGTAGGCGGGGGGGCCCACGAGCAGTACTTC.

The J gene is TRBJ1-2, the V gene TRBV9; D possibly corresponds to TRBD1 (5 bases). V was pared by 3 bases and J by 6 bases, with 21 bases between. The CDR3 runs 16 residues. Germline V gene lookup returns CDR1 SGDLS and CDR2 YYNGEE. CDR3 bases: TGTGCCAGCAGCGGAGACTGGGGCCCATCGTCCCATGGCTACACCTTC. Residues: CASSGDWGPSSHGYTF.

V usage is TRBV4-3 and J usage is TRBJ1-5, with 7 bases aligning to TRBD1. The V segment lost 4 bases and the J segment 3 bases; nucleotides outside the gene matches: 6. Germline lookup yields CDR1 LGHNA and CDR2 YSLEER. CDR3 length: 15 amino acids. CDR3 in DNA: TGCGCCAGCAGCCCGATGACAGGGACCAATCAGCCCCAGCATTTT. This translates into CASSPMTGTNQPQHF.

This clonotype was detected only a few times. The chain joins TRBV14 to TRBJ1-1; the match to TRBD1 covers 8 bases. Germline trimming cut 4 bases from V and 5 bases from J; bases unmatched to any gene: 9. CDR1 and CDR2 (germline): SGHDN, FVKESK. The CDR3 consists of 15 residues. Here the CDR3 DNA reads TGTGCCAGCAGCCTCAGGACAGGGAGAAAGACTGAAGCTTTCTTT. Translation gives CASSLRTGRKTEAFF. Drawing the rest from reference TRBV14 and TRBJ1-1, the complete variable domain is EAGVTQFPSHSVIEKGQTVTLRCDPISGHDNLYWYRRVMGKEIKFLLHFVKESKQDESGMPNNRFLAERTGGTYSTLKVQPAELEDSGVYFCASSLRTGRKTEAFFGQGTRLTVV.

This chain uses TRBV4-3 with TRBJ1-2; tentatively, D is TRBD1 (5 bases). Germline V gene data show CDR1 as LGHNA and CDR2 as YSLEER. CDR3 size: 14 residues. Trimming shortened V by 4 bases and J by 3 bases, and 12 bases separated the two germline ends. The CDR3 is CASSRDAGDYGYTF. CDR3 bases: TGCGCCAGCAGCCGGGACGCGGGGGACTATGGCTACACCTTC.

This CDR3 reads CASSLFGGRSTGELFF. DNA for the CDR3: TGTGCCAGCAGCCTATTTGGGGGCAGGAGCACCGGGGAGCTGTTTTTT. This rearrangement joins TRBV5-5 to TRBJ2-2, with D perhaps matching TRBD1 (6 bases). The V end lost 4 bases, the J end lost 4 bases, and 17 bases lay between the germline ends. Germline loops: CDR1 SGHKS, CDR2 YYEKEE (reference sequence). This CDR3 contains 16 residues.

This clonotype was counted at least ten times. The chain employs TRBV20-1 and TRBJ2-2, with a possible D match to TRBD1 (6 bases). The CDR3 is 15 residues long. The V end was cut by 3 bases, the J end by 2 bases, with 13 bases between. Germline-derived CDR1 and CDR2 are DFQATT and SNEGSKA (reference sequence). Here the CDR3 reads CSARVEGTNTGELFF. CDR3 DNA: TGCAGTGCTAGGGTTGAAGGGACAAACACCGGGGAGCTGTTTTTT.

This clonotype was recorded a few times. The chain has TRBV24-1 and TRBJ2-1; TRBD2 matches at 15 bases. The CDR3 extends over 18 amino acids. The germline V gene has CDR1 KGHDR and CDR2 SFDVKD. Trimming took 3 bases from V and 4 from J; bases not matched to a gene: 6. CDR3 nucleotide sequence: TGTGCCACCAGTGATCCGGGACTAGCGGGAGGAGGGTACAATGAGCAGTTCTTC. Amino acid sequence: CATSDPGLAGGGYNEQFF.

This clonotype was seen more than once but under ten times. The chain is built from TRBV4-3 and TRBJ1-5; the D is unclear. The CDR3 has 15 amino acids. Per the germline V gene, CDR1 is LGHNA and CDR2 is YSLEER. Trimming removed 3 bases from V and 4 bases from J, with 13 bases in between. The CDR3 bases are TGCGCCAGCAGCCATATACCCTGGGAAAATCAGCCCCAGCATTTT. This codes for CASSHIPWENQPQHF.

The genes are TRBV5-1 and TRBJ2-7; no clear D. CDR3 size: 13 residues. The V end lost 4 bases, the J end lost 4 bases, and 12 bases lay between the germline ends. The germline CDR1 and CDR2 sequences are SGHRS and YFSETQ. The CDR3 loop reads CASSPGRQYEQYF. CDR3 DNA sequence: TGCGCCAGCAGCCCCGGTAGGCAATACGAGCAGTACTTC.

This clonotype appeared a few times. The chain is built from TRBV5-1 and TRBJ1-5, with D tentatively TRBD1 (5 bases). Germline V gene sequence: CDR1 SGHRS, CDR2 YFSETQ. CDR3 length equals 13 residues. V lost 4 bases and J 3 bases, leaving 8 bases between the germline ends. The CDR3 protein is CASSIGANQPQHF. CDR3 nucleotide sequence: TGCGCCAGCAGCATCGGGGCCAATCAGCCCCAGCATTTT.

Here the CDR3 reads CATSDWDNYEQYF. Here the CDR3 DNA reads TGTGCCACCAGTGATTGGGACAACTACGAGCAGTACTTC. The chain couples TRBV24-1 to TRBJ2-7; D may be TRBD1 (6 bases). V lost 2 bases, J lost 3 bases, and 7 bases lay in between. Per germline, CDR1 KGHDR and CDR2 SFDVKD. The CDR3 consists of 13 residues.

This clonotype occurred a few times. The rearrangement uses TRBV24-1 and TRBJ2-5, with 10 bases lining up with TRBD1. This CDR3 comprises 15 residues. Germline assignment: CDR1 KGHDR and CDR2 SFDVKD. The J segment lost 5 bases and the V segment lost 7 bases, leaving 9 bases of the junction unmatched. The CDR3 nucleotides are TGTGCCACCAGCCACGACAGGGGGCCCCAGGAGACCCAGTACTTC. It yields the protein CATSHDRGPQETQYF.

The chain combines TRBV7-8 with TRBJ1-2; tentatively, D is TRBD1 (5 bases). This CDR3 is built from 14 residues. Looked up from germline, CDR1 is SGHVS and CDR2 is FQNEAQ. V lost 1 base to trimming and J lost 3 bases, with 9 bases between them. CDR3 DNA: TGTGCCAGCAGCTTAGAAGGCAGGGACTATGGCTACACCTTC. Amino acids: CASSLEGRDYGYTF.

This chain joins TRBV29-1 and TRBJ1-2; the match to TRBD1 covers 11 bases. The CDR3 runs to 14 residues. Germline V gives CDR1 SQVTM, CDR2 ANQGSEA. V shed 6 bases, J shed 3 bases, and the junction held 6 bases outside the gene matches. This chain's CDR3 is CSVLDRGQYYGYTF. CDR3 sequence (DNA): TGCAGCGTCTTGGACAGGGGGCAGTACTATGGCTACACCTTC.

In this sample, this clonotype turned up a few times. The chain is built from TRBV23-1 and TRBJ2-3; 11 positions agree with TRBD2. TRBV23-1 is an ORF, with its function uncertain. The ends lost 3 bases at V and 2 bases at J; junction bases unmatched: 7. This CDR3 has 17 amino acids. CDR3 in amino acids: CASSQRLAGPDTDTQYF. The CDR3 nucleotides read TGCGCCAGCAGTCAGCGACTAGCGGGACCTGACACAGATACGCAGTATTTT.

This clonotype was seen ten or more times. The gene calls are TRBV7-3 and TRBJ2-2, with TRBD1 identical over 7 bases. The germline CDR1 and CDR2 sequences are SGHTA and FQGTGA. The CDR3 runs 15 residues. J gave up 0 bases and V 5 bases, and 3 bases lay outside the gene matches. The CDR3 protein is CASSPGTANTGELFF. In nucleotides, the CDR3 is TGTGCCAGCAGCCCCGGGACAGCGAACACCGGGGAGCTGTTTTTT.

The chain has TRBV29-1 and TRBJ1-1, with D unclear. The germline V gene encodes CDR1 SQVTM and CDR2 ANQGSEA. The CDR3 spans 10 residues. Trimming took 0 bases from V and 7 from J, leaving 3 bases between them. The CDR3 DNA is TGCAGCGTTGAAGAGGGTGAAGCTTTCTTT. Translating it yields CSVEEGEAFF.

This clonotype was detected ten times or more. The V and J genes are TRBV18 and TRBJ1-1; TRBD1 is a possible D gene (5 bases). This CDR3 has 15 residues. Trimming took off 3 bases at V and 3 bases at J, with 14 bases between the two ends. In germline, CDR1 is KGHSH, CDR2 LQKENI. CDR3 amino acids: CASSPSRVGDTEAFF. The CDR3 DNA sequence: TGTGCCAGCTCACCCTCGCGGGTAGGGGACACTGAAGCTTTCTTT.

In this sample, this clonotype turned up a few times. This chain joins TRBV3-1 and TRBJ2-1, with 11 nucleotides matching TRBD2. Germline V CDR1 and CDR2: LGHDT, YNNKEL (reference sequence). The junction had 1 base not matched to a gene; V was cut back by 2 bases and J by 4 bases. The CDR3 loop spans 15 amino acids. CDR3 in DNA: TGTGCCAGCAGCCAAACTAGCGGGGGATACAATGAGCAGTTCTTC. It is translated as CASSQTSGGYNEQFF.

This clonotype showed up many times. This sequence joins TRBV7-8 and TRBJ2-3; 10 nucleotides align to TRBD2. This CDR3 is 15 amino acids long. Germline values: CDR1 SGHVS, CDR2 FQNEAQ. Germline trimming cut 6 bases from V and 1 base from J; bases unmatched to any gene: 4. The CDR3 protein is CASSFGTSGTDTQYF. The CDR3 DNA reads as TGTGCCAGCAGTTTCGGGACTAGCGGCACAGATACGCAGTATTTT.

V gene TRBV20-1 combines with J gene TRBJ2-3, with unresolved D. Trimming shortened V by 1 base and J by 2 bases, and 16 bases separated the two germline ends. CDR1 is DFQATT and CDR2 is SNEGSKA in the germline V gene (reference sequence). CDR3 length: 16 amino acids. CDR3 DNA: TGCAGTGCTAGAGTGGGCCCGTTGGGCTACACAGATACGCAGTATTTT. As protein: CSARVGPLGYTDTQYF.